Below are 27 T cell receptor beta chains sequenced from a single sample in a study of graft-versus-host responses after intestinal transplantation. Using immunoSEQ multiplex PCR, the repertoire was profiled, and TCRdb retains in-frame clones only, with some absent. The data contain about 47,000 clones, 90% to 95% of them seen just once; the ten biggest clones take up over 4.5%. This specimen consisted of PBMCs, obtained 750 to 850 days after a first intestinal transplant, on the day of a second. The source is a human patient who received an intestinal transplant, so some T cells may come from the graft donor.

This chain uses TRBV5-1 with TRBJ2-6; perhaps TRBD2 as D (6 bases). Trimming left V 3 bases short and J 0 bases short, with 13 bases between. CDR1 is SGHRS and CDR2 is YFSETQ in the germline V gene. This CDR3 is built from 17 residues. This CDR3 is CASSSPGLSSGANVLTF. The CDR3 DNA reads TGCGCCAGCAGCTCTCCGGGACTCAGCTCTGGGGCCAACGTCCTGACTTTC.

The genes are TRBV20-1 and TRBJ2-7; no firm D call. The CDR3 has 11 residues. CDR1 and CDR2 (germline): DFQATT, SNEGSKA (reference sequence). With 3 bases removed from V and 7 bases from J, the gap between germline ends came to 10 bases. This CDR3 reads CSARGGDEQYF. CDR3 sequence (DNA): TGCAGTGCTAGGGGCGGAGATGAGCAGTACTTC.

The sample holds one count of this clone. This chain connects TRBV10-3 to TRBJ1-5, with a tentative D call TRBD1 (6 bases). This CDR3 spans 14 amino acids. Germline V CDR1 and CDR2: ENHRY, SYGVKD. The V end was cut by 3 bases, the J end by 6 bases, with 12 bases between. The CDR3 bases are TGTGCCATCAGTGACAGGGGTGGGGTTCAGCCCCAGCATTTT. This translates into CAISDRGGVQPQHF.

The chain has TRBV19 and TRBJ2-3; TRBD1 aligns across 9 bases. The length of the CDR3 is 16 residues. From germline, CDR1 is LNHDA and CDR2 SQIVND (reference sequence). V was clipped by 5 bases and J by 3 bases; unmatched bases: 9. The CDR3 DNA reads TGTGCCAGTAGTTCACCGGGACAGGGTATGACAGATACGCAGTATTTT. The encoded protein is CASSSPGQGMTDTQYF.

This chain connects TRBV5-4 to TRBJ2-7; perhaps D is TRBD1 or TRBD2 (5 bases each). The CDR3 covers 15 residues. Germline V gene data show CDR1 as SGHNT and CDR2 as YYREEE (reference sequence). Trimming shortened V by 3 bases and J by 1 base, and 14 bases separated the two germline ends. CDR3 protein: CASSSPGPSSYEQYF. CDR3 DNA: TGTGCCAGCAGCTCCCCGGGACCTTCGTCCTACGAGCAGTACTTC.

The gene calls are TRBV25-1 and TRBJ1-2; D is undetermined. CDR3 size: 14 residues. V was clipped by 4 bases and J by 0 bases, with 9 bases between them. Germline V gene sequence: CDR1 MGHDK, CDR2 SYGVNS. CDR3 amino acids: CASSVPGANYGYTF. Written as DNA, the CDR3 is TGTGCCAGCAGTGTCCCAGGAGCTAACTATGGCTACACCTTC.

The chain combines TRBV5-8 with TRBJ2-3; a possible D gene is TRBD1 (5 bases). Germline values: CDR1 SGHTS, CDR2 YDEGEE. Trimming took off 6 bases at V and 0 bases at J, with 8 bases between the two ends. This CDR3 has 13 residues. The CDR3 loop reads CASTRASTDTQYF. The DNA for the CDR3 is TGTGCCAGCACCAGGGCCAGCACAGATACGCAGTATTTT. The full variable domain, in which reference TRBV5-8 and TRBJ2-3 provide the parts outside the CDR3, is EAGVTQSPTHLIKTRGQQATLRCSPISGHTSVYWYQQALGLGLQFLLWYDEGEERNRGNFPPRFSGRQFPNYSSELNVNALELEDSALYLCASTRASTDTQYFGPGTRLTVL.

The V gene is TRBV9, the J gene TRBJ2-1; the match to TRBD2 covers 16 bases. The germline V gene encodes CDR1 SGDLS and CDR2 YYNGEE. This CDR3 contains 19 residues. Unmatched junction bases numbered 8, after V lost 0 bases and J lost 5 bases. The CDR3 region is CASSVDSGLAGGPDNEQFF. In DNA, the CDR3 is TGTGCCAGCAGCGTAGACTCGGGACTAGCGGGAGGGCCAGACAATGAGCAGTTCTTC.

The DNA of the CDR3 is TGCAGCGTAGCCGGGAGCTACTACGAGCAGTACTTC. Its translation: CSVAGSYYEQYF. The genes are TRBV29-1 and TRBJ2-7; D is possibly TRBD2 (6 bases). Trimming removed 6 bases at V and 3 bases at J, with 12 bases between. Germline V gene lookup returns CDR1 SQVTM and CDR2 ANQGSEA. The CDR3 contains 12 residues.

The chain uses TRBV1 and TRBJ2-1. TRBV1 is deemed a pseudogene. This CDR3 contains 13 residues. The chain's CDR3 is CTSSQDAVNEQFF. Here the CDR3 DNA reads TGCACCAGCAGCCAAGATGCCGTGAATGAGCAGTTCTTC.

The CDR3 region is CASSHSQAGLKNIQYF. CDR3 nucleotides: TGTGCCAGTAGCCATTCCCAGGCAGGGCTCAAAAACATTCAGTACTTC. The V call is TRBV11-2, the J call TRBJ2-4, with a possible D match to TRBD1 (5 bases). CDR3 length: 16 amino acids. Between the trimmed V and J ends, which lost 9 bases and 3 bases, there was a span of 21 bases. Per germline, CDR1 SGHAT and CDR2 FQNNGV. Supplemented by reference TRBV11-2 and TRBJ2-4, the full variable domain reads EAGVAQSPRYKIIEKRQSVAFWCNPISGHATLYWYQQILGQGPKLLIQFQNNGVVDDSQLPKDRFSAERLKGVDSTLKIQPAKLEDSAVYLCASSHSQAGLKNIQYFGAGTRLSVL.

This clone came up a few times. The chain combines TRBV7-3 with TRBJ1-4; tentative D call: TRBD1 (5 bases). The CDR3 has 18 residues. The germline gives CDR1 SGHTA, CDR2 FQGTGA. Trimming cost V 4 bases and J 0 bases, with 18 bases left between them. As DNA, the CDR3 is TGTGCCAGCAGCTACTCGGACATCGGGCTTGCAACTAATGAAAAACTGTTTTTT. This sequence encodes CASSYSDIGLATNEKLFF.

The gene calls are TRBV5-6 and TRBJ1-2; a possible D gene is TRBD1 (6 bases). CDR1 and CDR2 (germline): SGHDT, YYEEEE. The CDR3 has 13 residues. V lost 7 bases to trimming and J lost 4 bases, with 14 bases between them. Here the CDR3 DNA reads TGTGCCAGCTTGGGGGCAGTTCCCTATGGCTACACCTTC. This codes for CASLGAVPYGYTF.

The chain has TRBV14 and TRBJ1-1; D is ambiguous. V lost 4 bases and J 4 bases, leaving 4 bases between the germline ends. The CDR3 is 11 amino acids. The germline V gene encodes CDR1 SGHDN and CDR2 FVKESK. The CDR3 sequence: CASSRGTEAFF. In nucleotides, the CDR3 is TGTGCCAGCAGCCGAGGCACTGAAGCTTTCTTT. Looking up the rest from reference TRBV14 and TRBJ1-1 gives the full variable domain: EAGVTQFPSHSVIEKGQTVTLRCDPISGHDNLYWYRRVMGKEIKFLLHFVKESKQDESGMPNNRFLAERTGGTYSTLKVQPAELEDSGVYFCASSRGTEAFFGQGTRLTVV.

The chain is built from TRBV19 and TRBJ1-5; D perhaps matches TRBD1 (5 bases). CDR1 and CDR2 (germline): LNHDA, SQIVND (reference sequence). The V gene lost 3 bases and the J gene lost 3 bases, with 12 bases spanning the gap. This CDR3 is 15 amino acids long. The CDR3 nucleotides read TGTGCCAGTAGTATTCTGGGGGGTACCAATCAGCCCCAGCATTTT. Its protein is CASSILGGTNQPQHF.

In nucleotides, the CDR3 is TGTGCCAGCGGGACCTACGAGCAGTACTTC. Translation gives CASGTYEQYF. The rearrangement links TRBV7-6 to TRBJ2-7; no firm D call. The CDR3 runs to 10 residues. Germline CDR1 is SGHVS and CDR2 is FNYEAQ. The V end was cut by 8 bases, the J end by 2 bases, with 4 bases between. The whole variable domain, filled in from reference TRBV7-6 and TRBJ2-7, reads GAGVSQSPRYKVTKRGQDVALRCDPISGHVSLYWYRQALGQGPEFLTYFNYEAQQDKSGLPNDRFSAERPEGSISTLTIQRTEQRDSAMYRCASGTYEQYFGPGTRLTVT.

The chain employs TRBV9 and TRBJ2-2; 8 bases line up with TRBD2. CDR3 length equals 15 residues. The germline gives CDR1 SGDLS, CDR2 YYNGEE. V was pared by 7 bases and J by 6 bases, with 11 bases of the junction left unmatched. The CDR3 here is CASGSGAGVPGELFF. In DNA, the CDR3 is TGTGCCAGCGGCTCCGGAGCGGGAGTCCCCGGGGAGCTGTTTTTT.

The chain uses TRBV15 and TRBJ1-4; D is undetermined. Germline V gene data show CDR1 as LNHNV and CDR2 as YYDKDF (reference sequence). CDR3 length equals 15 residues. Trimming took 1 base from V and 7 from J, leaving 13 bases between them. The CDR3 here is CATSRGERVGEKLFF. CDR3 DNA sequence: TGTGCCACCAGCAGAGGTGAAAGGGTGGGTGAAAAACTGTTTTTT.

The gene calls are TRBV7-9 and TRBJ2-6; possible D gene TRBD1, 6 bases. CDR1 and CDR2 from the germline V gene are SEHNR and FQNEAQ (reference sequence). Trimming shortened V by 4 bases and J by 2 bases, and 9 bases separated the two germline ends. This CDR3 is built from 15 residues. CDR3 sequence: CASSSPGAGANVLTF. DNA for the CDR3: TGTGCCAGCAGCTCCCCAGGGGCTGGGGCCAACGTCCTGACTTTC.

Only one count was recorded for this clone. The J gene is TRBJ1-1, the V gene TRBV19; D perhaps matches TRBD1 (6 bases). Germline V gene lookup returns CDR1 LNHDA and CDR2 SQIVND (reference sequence). Trimming took off 5 bases at V and 1 base at J, with 11 bases between the two ends. CDR3 length equals 14 residues. This chain's CDR3 is CASSVGQPNTEAFF. Here the CDR3 DNA reads TGTGCCAGTAGTGTCGGACAGCCGAACACTGAAGCTTTCTTT. The variable domain in full, completed from reference TRBV19 and TRBJ1-1, reads DGGITQSPKYLFRKEGQNVTLSCEQNLNHDAMYWYRQDPGQGLRLIYYSQIVNDFQKGDIAEGYSVSREKKESFPLTVTSAQKNPTAFYLCASSVGQPNTEAFFGQGTRLTVV.

The rearrangement links TRBV11-2 to TRBJ2-2, with 8 nucleotides matching TRBD1. The CDR3 is 15 amino acids. Looked up from germline, CDR1 is SGHAT and CDR2 is FQNNGV. With 3 bases clipped from V and 1 base from J, the junction kept 1 base outside the gene matches. CDR3 nucleotides: TGTGCCAGCAGCTTGACAGGGGTGAACACCGGGGAGCTGTTTTTT. Translation: CASSLTGVNTGELFF.

This chain links TRBV6-5 with TRBJ1-4, with D hard to call. The length of the CDR3 is 13 residues. Germline V gene sequence: CDR1 MNHEY, CDR2 SVGAGI. V lost 10 bases and J 8 bases, leaving 17 bases between the germline ends. CDR3 in DNA: TGTGCCACTAAGGGTTTGGGCGACGAAAAACTGTTTTTT. Protein: CATKGLGDEKLFF.

CDR3 in amino acids: CASSPQGYQETQYF. For the CDR3, the DNA is TGTGCCAGCAGCCCACAGGGGTACCAAGAGACCCAGTACTTC. The chain recombines TRBV9 with TRBJ2-5, with 7 bases lining up with TRBD1. This CDR3 has 14 residues. Per the germline V gene, CDR1 is SGDLS and CDR2 is YYNGEE. Trimming removed 4 bases from V and 0 bases from J; junction bases left unmatched: 3.

The rearrangement links TRBV4-1 to TRBJ1-4; D call uncertain. V lost 4 bases and J 2 bases, leaving 14 bases between the germline ends. Germline CDR1 MGHRA, CDR2 YSYEKL. The CDR3 has 16 amino acids. CDR3 loop: CASSPGPFGTNEKLFF. As DNA, the CDR3 is TGCGCCAGCAGCCCCGGGCCCTTTGGGACTAATGAAAAACTGTTTTTT.

The chain joins TRBV28 to TRBJ1-4, with 8 nucleotides matching TRBD1. The germline V gene has CDR1 MDHEN and CDR2 SYDVKM. V shed 7 bases, J shed 6 bases, and the junction held 4 bases outside the gene matches. CDR3 size: 13 residues. The CDR3 nucleotides are TGTGCCAGCACCCGACAGGGGTATGAAAAACTGTTTTTT. Translation gives CASTRQGYEKLFF.

The V gene is TRBV15, the J gene TRBJ2-7; D possibly uses TRBD1 or TRBD2 (5 bases each). The germline V and J ends were trimmed by 11 bases and 2 bases, with 19 bases remaining between them. This CDR3 comprises 14 residues. The V gene's germline CDR1 is LNHNV and CDR2 YYDKDF (reference sequence). CDR3 DNA: TGTGCCTCCTCACTGGGGGTGGGTCCCTACGAGCAGTACTTC. This sequence encodes CASSLGVGPYEQYF.

The V call is TRBV6-5, the J call TRBJ2-1; 12 bases are shared with TRBD2. Germline loops: CDR1 MNHEY, CDR2 SVGAGI. The J segment lost 9 bases and the V segment lost 2 bases, leaving 5 bases of the junction unmatched. The CDR3 runs 15 residues. The DNA for the CDR3 is TGTGCCAGCAGTTACGGGGGACTAGCGGGTAGTGAGCAGTTCTTC. Translation: CASSYGGLAGSEQFF.